This entry is about one T cell receptor beta chain. The data were produced by immunoSEQ multiplex PCR, yet TCRdb's version contains in-frame clones alone and is incomplete. The sample lists tens of thousands of clones; 93% were seen once. The sample originates from a study of T cell changes during pregnancy in multiple sclerosis. Germline V gene lookup returns CDR1 MGHRA and CDR2 YSYEKL. V trimming: 0 bases; J trimming: 5 bases; junction bases outside the gene matches: 3. The CDR3 has 15 amino acids. The chain couples TRBV4-1 to TRBJ2-3, with 9 positions matching TRBD2. The source was peripheral blood, collected in the second trimester of pregnancy. The source is a female donor with multiple sclerosis, enrolled in a pregnancy study. The CDR3 nucleotides are TGCGCCAGCAGCCAAGATCTAGCGGGGCTAGATACGCAGTATTTT. As protein: CASSQDLAGLDTQYF.